This note documents a single T cell receptor (beta chain) sequence. Different DNA sequences within this sample yield the same CDR3. Germline lookup yields CDR1 SGHRS and CDR2 YFSETQ. V trimming: 3 bases; J trimming: 5 bases; junction bases outside the gene matches: 5. This CDR3 spans 14 amino acids. The sample comes from a study of cytomegalovirus exposure and HLA in healthy donors. At the level of the study: Sequencing of approximately 190 million T cells in an earlier analysis found 100 million to 140 million unique TCR beta sequences.

PCR involved 60 Vbeta and 13 Jbeta primers. This table comes from immunoSEQ multiplex PCR, and its TCRdb copy is limited to in-frame clones, with some not included. The data show 150,000 or so clones, with more than 70% seen just once and 2% to 2.5% held by the top ten. Donors counted as nominally healthy when sampled, yet unrecorded immune exposures were likely. The specimen sequenced was PBMCs. This TCR was sampled from a man aged 50 to 59 in good health and CMV-seronegative. The V call is TRBV5-1, the J call TRBJ1-2; 9 bases are shared with TRBD1. The CDR3 sequence: CASSSGQGPYGYTF. CDR3 bases: TGCGCCAGCAGCTCGGGACAGGGACCTTATGGCTACACCTTC.